This TCR beta chain is from a study of OX40 agonist ivuxolimab in advanced cancers. In the study overall: The costimulatory receptor OX40 (CD134) was targeted by ivuxolimab, a fully human IgG2 agonistic monoclonal antibody. Intravenous ivuxolimab was administered to patients every 2 weeks at six dose levels: 0.01, 0.1, 0.3, 1.5, 3 and 10 mg/kg. Of the roughly 52 dose-escalation patients, hepatocellular carcinoma was present in approximately 20, melanoma in approximately 15, renal cell carcinoma in 9 and head and neck cancer in 9. The dose-escalation cohort was 82.7% male with a mean age of roughly 62 years, ranging from about 20 to 85. Prior anti-PD-1, anti-PD-L1 or anti-CTLA-4 therapy was permitted, and 40% of dose-escalation patients had received checkpoint inhibitors. Three dose-escalation patients achieved partial responses, one with hepatocellular carcinoma and two with cutaneous melanoma. The point of sequencing TCRbeta in the periphery was to test whether ivuxolimab changed TCR sequence diversity and drove clonal T-cell expansion. The monotherapy dose-escalation portion (N of about 50 patients) of the phase I ivuxolimab trial is reported in the paper.

Patients with a history of autoimmune disease or receiving systemic immunosuppression were excluded from the trial. Peripheral blood for TCR sequencing was collected from all dose cohorts at baseline, on cycle 4 day 1, and on cycle 7 day 1. The samples were drawn from a first-in-human, open-label, multicenter phase I dose-escalation trial of ivuxolimab. Adults with locally advanced or metastatic melanoma, renal cell carcinoma, hepatocellular carcinoma or head and neck squamous cell carcinoma were enrolled in the trial. Before TCR sequencing, CD4+ T cells and CD8+ T cells from peripheral blood were sorted into separate populations. Genomic DNA was extracted from sorted cells for sequencing of the TCRbeta CDR3 region. The immunoSEQ Assay was used to sequence the TCRbeta CDR3 regions. Not all clones reach the TCRdb copy of this immuneACCESS table, which keeps in-frame sequences only. Checked studies attribute under half of the gap to unresolved V genes and leave the rest unexplained. The sample data list 48,000 or so clones, and approximately 86% of these were observed just once. Approximately 2% of the sample goes to the ten largest clones.

What the study reported, not specific to this receptor: At doses of 0.1 to 3.0 mg/kg, clonal expansion of both CD4+ and CD8+ T cells in blood was seen between baseline and week 6. After ivuxolimab, more expanded clones were found on average in CD8+ T cells than in CD4+ T cells. The antigen specificity of the clonally expanded peripheral T cells was not determined. Partial responders in the 0.1-3.0 mg/kg groups had among the lowest normalized peripheral clonal expansion, especially among CD8+ T cells. Low levels of normalized T-cell clonal expansion were also seen in some patients who did not respond.

For this clone: Its antigen target is currently unknown. Base qualities were left out, and no much larger clone turns up one base away.

The TCR sequence derives from an adult with an advanced solid tumor such as melanoma, head and neck, liver or kidney cancer. The material was CD4+ or CD8+ T cells sorted from blood, obtained in a trial of the OX40 agonist ivuxolimab.

For the CDR3, the sequence is CASSSQGQETQYF. The base sequence is TGCGCCAGCAGCTCGCAGGGGCAAGAGACCCAGTACTTC. Rearrangement joined TRBV5-1 to TRBJ2-5; possibly the D gene is TRBD1, per 6 matching bases. From cysteine to phenylalanine, the CDR3 is 13 amino acids long. The read is trimmed to its CDR3 DNA, 39 bases read in frame from base 1. The CDR1 and CDR2 encoded by the germline V gene are SGHRS and YFSETQ. Cut back by 3 bases and 2 bases, the V and J ends lie 8 bases apart. The full variable domain, completed from the reference TRBV5-1 and TRBJ2-5 proteins outside the CDR3, reads KAGVTQTPRYLIKTRGQQVTLSCSPISGHRSVSWYQQTPGQGLQFLFEYFSETQRNKGNFPGRFSGRQFSNSRSEMNVSTLELGDSALYLCASSSQGQETQYFGPGTRLLVL.